A selection of T cell receptor beta chains follows, all from one sample in a study of blood T cells in healthy people across ages. TCRdb independently ran MiXCR on the 5' RACE reads; one entry per CDR3 protein. The sample lists more than 700,000 distinct CDR3 sequences, roughly 50% occurring once. Input material: blood. Every receptor here comes from a man aged 80 or over in good health. Each CDR3 is given with its conserved first and last residue. D genes are given only for firm matches. Clone sizes are given selectively: once, few, many, or a class where the clone is expanded.

J gene | V gene | clone size | D gene | CDR3 protein | CDR3 DNA
TRBJ2-5 | TRBV7-9 | few | NA | CASSLAAGGGETQYF | TGTGCCAGCAGCTTAGCGGCAGGGGGAGGCGAGACCCAGTACTTC
TRBJ2-7 | TRBV6-1 | few | NA | CASSVHNLPYEQYF | TGTGCCAGCAGTGTCCACAACCTCCCCTACGAGCAGTACTTC
TRBJ1-4 | TRBV24-1 | few | NA | CATSESDSGKLFF | TGTGCCACCAGTGAGTCGGACAGCGGGAAACTGTTTTTT
TRBJ2-3 | TRBV28 | NA | NA | CASSPASAGLTDTQYF | TGTGCCAGCAGTCCAGCCTCGGCGGGGCTCACAGATACGCAGTATTTT
TRBJ1-4 | TRBV10-3 | NA | TRBD1 | CAISAGQGREKLFF | TGTGCCATCAGTGCCGGACAGGGAAGGGAAAAACTGTTTTTT
TRBJ2-1 | TRBV27 | NA | TRBD2 | CTSGGEFPYNEQFF | TGTACCAGTGGGGGGGAGTTCCCCTACAATGAGCAGTTCTTC
TRBJ1-5 | TRBV3-1 | NA | NA | CASSHRGTNQPQHF | TGTGCCAGCAGTCATAGGGGGACCAATCAGCCCCAGCATTTT
TRBJ2-3 | TRBV9 | NA | TRBD1 | CASSPRTGQGDTDTQYF | TGTGCCAGCAGCCCCCGAACGGGACAGGGGGACACAGATACGCAGTATTTT
TRBJ2-5 | TRBV15 | NA | TRBD2 | CATSAGGAQETQYF | TGTGCCACCAGCGCGGGAGGGGCTCAAGAGACCCAGTACTTC
TRBJ2-5 | TRBV15 | NA | TRBD1 | CATSREPDRGRLETQYF | TGTGCCACCAGCAGAGAACCTGACAGGGGGCGTTTAGAGACCCAGTACTTC
TRBJ2-1 | TRBV20-1 | NA | NA | CSARDSSGPVNEQFF | TGCAGTGCTAGGGACTCATCCGGGCCCGTCAATGAGCAGTTCTTC
TRBJ2-1 | TRBV21-1 | once | NA | CASSKALLGREKYNEQFF | TGTGCCAGCAGCAAAGCGCTATTAGGGCGGGAGAAGTACAATGAGCAGTTCTTC
TRBJ2-7 | TRBV6-5 | few | NA | CASSYSSSNYYEQYF | TGTGCCAGCAGTTACTCGTCATCCAATTACTACGAGCAGTACTTC
TRBJ2-7 | TRBV20-1 | NA | NA | CSAKGGPRPYEQYF | TGCAGTGCTAAGGGCGGACCCCGACCATACGAGCAGTACTTC
TRBJ1-2 | TRBV12-3/TRBV12-4 | NA | TRBD1 | CASSLRGGTGINYGYTF | TGTGCCAGCAGTTTAAGGGGTGGGACAGGGATTAACTATGGCTACACCTTC
TRBJ2-3 | TRBV5-1 | few | TRBD1 | CASSDRVPDTQYF | TGCGCCAGCAGCGACAGGGTTCCAGATACGCAGTATTTT
TRBJ2-7 | TRBV18 | NA | NA | CASSPLGDEQYF | TGTGCCAGCTCACCATTGGGGGACGAGCAGTACTTC
TRBJ2-7 | TRBV12-3/TRBV12-4 | NA | NA | CASREGGFYEQYF | TGTGCCAGCAGAGAGGGGGGCTTTTACGAGCAGTACTTC
TRBJ2-1 | TRBV9 | NA | TRBD2 | CAGPGTSGRVNYNEQFF | TGTGCCGGACCCGGGACTAGCGGGAGAGTTAACTACAATGAGCAGTTCTTC
TRBJ1-2 | TRBV3-1 | NA | NA | CASSRGGMNYGYTF | TGTGCCAGCAGCCGGGGAGGGATGAACTATGGCTACACCTTC
TRBJ2-1 | TRBV5-1 | NA | NA | CASSRGGGASYNEQFF | TGCGCCAGCAGCCGGGGAGGGGGGGCGTCCTACAATGAGCAGTTCTTC
TRBJ2-5 | TRBV28 | NA | TRBD1 | CASTGGDGYNEQYF | TGTGCCAGCACAGGGGGTGACGGCTACAATGAGCAGTACTTC
TRBJ2-1 | TRBV7-2 | NA | TRBD2 | CASSPETSGAYNEQFF | TGTGCCAGCAGCCCTGAGACTAGCGGGGCGTACAATGAGCAGTTCTTC
TRBJ2-1 | TRBV11-1 | NA | NA | CASSPRRGKNSYNEQFF | TGTGCCAGCAGCCCCCGCAGAGGAAAAAACTCCTACAATGAGCAGTTCTTC
TRBJ1-1 | TRBV6-5 | NA | TRBD1 | CASSARQGWHTEAFF | TGTGCCAGTAGTGCCCGACAGGGTTGGCACACTGAAGCTTTCTTT
TRBJ1-2 | TRBV12-3/TRBV12-4 | NA | NA | CASSPPKGGYTF | TGTGCCAGCAGCCCTCCGAAAGGTGGCTACACCTTC
TRBJ1-1 | TRBV30 | NA | NA | CAWSVQPGTEAFF | TGTGCCTGGAGTGTACAGCCCGGCACTGAAGCTTTCTTT
TRBJ2-7 | TRBV27 | few | NA | CASGGLPSYEQYF | TGTGCCAGCGGTGGACTACCCTCCTACGAGCAGTACTTC
TRBJ1-4 | TRBV2 | NA | NA | CASSGPRAQREKLFF | TGTGCCAGCAGTGGCCCCAGAGCCCAAAGGGAAAAACTGTTTTTT
TRBJ1-2 | TRBV25-1 | NA | TRBD1 | CASKEQGTNYGYTF | TGTGCCAGCAAAGAACAGGGGACTAACTATGGCTACACCTTC
TRBJ2-7 | TRBV3-1 | NA | TRBD2 | CASSQAGGPSEQYF | TGTGCCAGCAGCCAAGCGGGAGGGCCGAGTGAGCAGTACTTC
TRBJ2-1 | TRBV2 | NA | NA | CANIRGGNYNEQFF | TGTGCCAACATTAGGGGCGGGAATTACAATGAGCAGTTCTTT
TRBJ2-5 | TRBV29-1 | NA | NA | CSVEGRGNEQYF | TGCAGCGTAGAGGGCAGGGGTAATGAGCAGTACTTC
TRBJ1-1 | TRBV5-4 | NA | NA | CASSLKETTEAFF | TGTGCCAGCAGCTTGAAGGAGACGACTGAAGCTTTCTTT
TRBJ2-1 | TRBV10-3 | NA | NA | CAISESVSGNEQFF | TGTGCCATCAGTGAGTCCGTTTCGGGCAATGAGCAGTTCTTC
TRBJ2-1 | TRBV5-1 | many | TRBD1 | CASSAGQGYNEQFF | TGCGCCAGCAGCGCCGGACAGGGGTACAATGAGCAGTTCTTC